One sample yielded the 24 T cell receptor beta chains listed below, sequenced in a study of blood T cell repertoires in COVID-19. Assay used: immunoSEQ multiplex PCR; TCRdb lists only in-frame clones, some missing. The sample includes 150,000 or so clones, about 80% of them seen just once. The sample comprised peripheral blood. The receptors here all came from an older woman with COVID-19, enrolled during active disease.

The rearrangement links TRBV10-2 to TRBJ1-1; TRBD1 is a possible D gene (5 bases). Germline CDR1 is WSHSY and CDR2 is SAAADI. Trimming pared 2 bases from V and 2 bases from J, leaving 9 bases between. This CDR3 is built from 14 residues. In DNA form, the CDR3 reads TGCGCCAGCAGTGAGGCCAGGGTTAACACTGAAGCTTTCTTT. Encoded protein: CASSEARVNTEAFF.

The V gene is TRBV27, the J gene TRBJ2-1; TRBD2 is a possible D gene (5 bases). Germline-derived CDR1 and CDR2 are MNHEY and SMNVEV (reference sequence). V dropped 4 bases and J dropped 0 bases, with 13 bases sitting between them. This CDR3 comprises 16 residues. Here the CDR3 reads CASSWWETSSYNEQFF. CDR3 bases: TGTGCCAGCAGTTGGTGGGAGACGAGCTCCTACAATGAGCAGTTCTTC.

This chain joins TRBV9 and TRBJ1-2; possible D gene TRBD1, 5 bases. Trimming removed 0 bases at V and 3 bases at J, with 9 bases between. The CDR3 has 14 residues. Germline V CDR1 and CDR2: SGDLS, YYNGEE. CDR3 residues: CASSVGGGDYGYTF. In DNA, the CDR3 is TGTGCCAGCAGCGTAGGGGGAGGGGACTATGGCTACACCTTC.

Remarks on this clone: Other DNA sequences of this sample code for an identical CDR3. The J gene is TRBJ1-1, the V gene TRBV19; perhaps TRBD1 as D (5 bases). V lost 1 base and J 0 bases, leaving 6 bases between the germline ends. Germline V gene data show CDR1 as LNHDA and CDR2 as SQIVND (reference sequence). This CDR3 is 14 amino acids long. For the CDR3, the DNA is TGTGCCAGTAGTATAGGACAGCTGAACACTGAAGCTTTCTTT. Protein product: CASSIGQLNTEAFF.

The chain is built from TRBV3-1 (or the pseudogene TRBV3-2) and TRBJ2-5, with 9 positions matching TRBD2. The germline CDR1 and CDR2 sequences are LGHDT and YNNKEL (reference sequence). Trimming removed 1 base from V and 0 bases from J; junction bases left unmatched: 6. CDR3 length: 17 residues. CDR3 bases: TGTGCCAGCAGCCAAGCCCTGAGCGGGGGGTACCAAGAGACCCAGTACTTC. Protein product: CASSQALSGGYQETQYF.

J is TRBJ1-2 and V is TRBV20-1; TRBD1 aligns across 7 bases. Germline values: CDR1 DFQATT, CDR2 SNEGSKA (reference sequence). There are 10 residues in the CDR3. With 3 bases clipped from V and 11 bases from J, the junction kept 3 bases outside the gene matches. CDR3 region: CSASTGAYTF. The CDR3 nucleotides are TGCAGTGCTAGCACAGGGGCGTACACCTTC.

This chain joins TRBV19 and TRBJ1-5; tentatively, D is TRBD1 (6 bases). The CDR3 length is 18 residues. Germline loops: CDR1 LNHDA, CDR2 SQIVND (reference sequence). Between the trimmed V and J ends, which lost 3 bases and 4 bases, there was a span of 22 bases. In DNA, the CDR3 is TGTGCCAGTAGTATTTTGTTTTTAGCGTTACAGGGAAATCAGCCCCAGCATTTT. It codes for CASSILFLALQGNQPQHF.

The genes are TRBV11-2 and TRBJ2-2, with D possibly being TRBD2 (6 bases). Germline assignment: CDR1 SGHAT and CDR2 FQNNGV. V was cut by 3 bases and J by 1 base, with 18 bases left in between. This CDR3 is built from 18 residues. The CDR3 spells CASSFWGLAEENTGELFF. Written as DNA, the CDR3 is TGTGCCAGCAGCTTCTGGGGCTTAGCGGAGGAGAACACCGGGGAGCTGTTTTTT. The full variable domain, completed using reference TRBV11-2 and TRBJ2-2, is EAGVAQSPRYKIIEKRQSVAFWCNPISGHATLYWYQQILGQGPKLLIQFQNNGVVDDSQLPKDRFSAERLKGVDSTLKIQPAKLEDSAVYLCASSFWGLAEENTGELFFGEGSRLTVL.

This chain joins TRBV7-7 and TRBJ1-3; the D gene is possibly TRBD1 (6 bases). V dropped 5 bases and J dropped 2 bases, with 13 bases sitting between them. This CDR3 contains 15 residues. CDR1 and CDR2 from the germline V gene are SSHAT and FNYEAQ (reference sequence). CDR3 loop: CASSPGTWAGNTIYF. Here the CDR3 DNA reads TGTGCCAGCAGCCCCGGGACATGGGCTGGAAACACCATATATTTT.

The chain links TRBV6-5 to TRBJ1-6; TRBD1 is a possible D gene (6 bases). The V gene lost 6 bases and the J gene lost 5 bases, with 11 bases spanning the gap. This CDR3 has 14 residues. Germline V lookup: CDR1 MNHEY, CDR2 SVGAGI. DNA for the CDR3: TGTGCCAGCAGAACAGGGTTAGATAATTCACCCCTCCACTTT. Translating it yields CASRTGLDNSPLHF.

V usage is TRBV19 and J usage is TRBJ2-5; D unclear. The CDR3 has 15 residues. The germline V gene encodes CDR1 LNHDA and CDR2 SQIVND (reference sequence). Deletions cut 3 bases from V and 7 bases from J, with 18 bases between. The DNA of the CDR3 is TGTGCCAGTAGTATTTCCACCGACTTGTACGGGACCCAGTACTTC. Encoded protein: CASSISTDLYGTQYF.

This chain connects TRBV4-1 to TRBJ1-2, with D perhaps TRBD1 (5 bases). The V end was cut by 0 bases, the J end by 1 base, with 15 bases between. Per germline, CDR1 MGHRA and CDR2 YSYEKL. This CDR3 comprises 17 residues. CDR3 region: CASSQEGSGVFNYGYTF. CDR3 DNA sequence: TGCGCCAGCAGCCAAGAGGGGTCGGGGGTATTTAACTATGGCTACACCTTC.

The chain links TRBV10-1 to TRBJ2-2; D is possibly TRBD1 or TRBD2 (5 bases each). The CDR3 is made up of 15 amino acids. The germline V gene encodes CDR1 WNHNN and CDR2 SYGVQD (reference sequence). Trimming left V 6 bases short and J 3 bases short, with 14 bases between. CDR3 DNA sequence: TGCGCCAGCAGCGAGGGACGGGGTTACACCGGGGAGCTGTTTTTT. Translation gives CASSEGRGYTGELFF.

The CDR3 loop reads CASSGQPNTEAFF. The DNA of the CDR3 is TGTGCCAGTTCCGGACAGCCGAACACTGAAGCTTTCTTT. The chain recombines TRBV9 with TRBJ1-1; TRBD1 is a possible D gene (6 bases). Trimming removed 8 bases at V and 1 base at J, with 12 bases between. The CDR3 totals 13 residues. The V gene's germline CDR1 is SGDLS and CDR2 YYNGEE.

The chain joins TRBV4-2 to TRBJ1-4; TRBD1 matches at 9 bases. The CDR3 spans 16 residues. The germline gives CDR1 LGHNA, CDR2 YNFKEQ. V dropped 1 base and J dropped 4; count of bases not matched to a gene: 4. In nucleotides, the CDR3 is TGTGCCAGCAGCCAAGCACCGGGACAGGGTAATGAAAAACTGTTTTTT. Residues: CASSQAPGQGNEKLFF.

The gene calls are TRBV27 and TRBJ2-1; D might be TRBD2 (6 bases). Germline V lookup: CDR1 MNHEY, CDR2 SMNVEV (reference sequence). Trimming took off 6 bases at V and 0 bases at J, with 12 bases between the two ends. The CDR3 extends over 15 amino acids. The chain's CDR3 is CASRYSGFSYNEQFF. The CDR3 nucleotides are TGTGCCAGCAGATATAGCGGTTTCTCCTACAATGAGCAGTTCTTC.

The rearrangement links TRBV5-5 to TRBJ2-6; D not resolved. The CDR3 loop spans 16 amino acids. Trimming shortened V by 0 bases and J by 0 bases, and 7 bases separated the two germline ends. Germline V lookup: CDR1 SGHKS, CDR2 YYEKEE (reference sequence). In DNA form, the CDR3 reads TGTGCCAGCAGCTTGGAGAGTGGCTCTGGGGCCAACGTCCTGACTTTC. Encoded protein: CASSLESGSGANVLTF.

This clone has a handful of counts. The V call is TRBV6-2 or TRBV6-3, the J call TRBJ1-2; D is perhaps TRBD1 (6 bases). V was trimmed by 0 bases and J by 4 bases, leaving 12 bases between them. Germline V gene lookup returns CDR1 MNHEY and CDR2 SVGEGT. The CDR3 has 15 residues. The CDR3 DNA is TGTGCCAGCAGTTACTCGGGGACAACAATCTATGGCTACACCTTC. Translation: CASSYSGTTIYGYTF.

This chain connects TRBV3-1 (or the pseudogene TRBV3-2) to TRBJ2-7; D gene uncertain. The CDR3 consists of 15 residues. Between the trimmed V and J ends, which lost 0 bases and 1 base, there was a span of 10 bases. Germline V lookup: CDR1 LGHDT, CDR2 YNNKEL (reference sequence). As DNA, the CDR3 is TGTGCCAGCAGCCAAGAGTCCCGGGTTTCCTACGAGCAGTACTTC. Its protein is CASSQESRVSYEQYF.

In DNA, the CDR3 is TGTGCCAGCTCACCGACAGGGGGGGACACTGAAGCTTTCTTT. Its translation is CASSPTGGDTEAFF. This chain links TRBV18 with TRBJ1-1, with 9 positions matching TRBD1. This CDR3 has 14 amino acids. Trimming at V came to 3 bases and at J to 3 bases, leaving 2 bases not matched to a gene. Germline assignment: CDR1 KGHSH and CDR2 LQKENI.

This chain links TRBV4-2 with TRBJ2-5; D is ambiguous. This CDR3 has 14 residues. From germline, CDR1 is LGHNA and CDR2 YNFKEQ. V lost 1 base to trimming and J lost 3 bases, with 9 bases between them. The CDR3 region is CASSQGLEEETQYF. CDR3 DNA: TGTGCCAGCAGCCAAGGCCTAGAGGAAGAGACCCAGTACTTC.

This sequence joins TRBV5-4 and TRBJ1-1, with 7 bases lining up with TRBD1. The V gene end was trimmed by 3 bases and the J gene end by 1 base; junction bases not matched to a gene: 3. The CDR3 extends over 14 amino acids. CDR1 SGHNT and CDR2 YYREEE come from the germline V gene (reference sequence). CDR3 in DNA: TGTGCCAGCAGCTCGGGACAGTCGAACACTGAAGCTTTCTTT. This sequence encodes CASSSGQSNTEAFF.

In DNA form, the CDR3 reads TGTGCCAGCAGCTTGGGCCAGGGGATCGGCTACACCTTC. Translating gives CASSLGQGIGYTF. The chain links TRBV5-4 to TRBJ1-2, with D tentatively TRBD1 (6 bases). With 0 bases removed from V and 8 bases from J, the gap between germline ends came to 11 bases. CDR1 and CDR2 from the germline V gene are SGHNT and YYREEE (reference sequence). The CDR3 has 13 amino acids.

V is TRBV7-9 and J is TRBJ2-1; weak D call: TRBD2 (6 bases). CDR3 size: 13 residues. Germline V gene lookup returns CDR1 SEHNR and CDR2 FQNEAQ (reference sequence). V gave up 5 bases and J gave up 7 bases, with 12 bases separating them. For the CDR3, the DNA is TGTGCCAGCAGCCCCCGGACTATTAATGAGCAGTTCTTC. It translates to CASSPRTINEQFF. Full variable domain (outside the CDR3, taken from reference TRBV7-9 and TRBJ2-1): DTGVSQNPRHKITKRGQNVTFRCDPISEHNRLYWYRQTLGQGPEFLTYFQNEAQLEKSRLLSDRFSAERPKGSFSTLEIQRTEQGDSAMYLCASSPRTINEQFFGPGTRLTVL.